One sample yielded the 23 T cell receptor beta chains listed below, sequenced in a study of circulating CD8 cells and anti-PD-1 response in melanoma. Four subsets defined by PD-1 and/or TIGIT were sorted from live CD3+CD8+TCRalphabeta+ cells. The QIAseq Immune Repertoire TCR panel built the libraries from around 15 ng of total RNA. One entry per CDR3 protein, called by TCRdb with MiXCR from the reads. The data hold about 720 distinct CDR3 sequences, with around 7.9% observed a single time. The sample consisted of CD8+ T cells from PBMCs, taken at baseline or after one month of anti-PD-1 therapy (not recorded which). These receptors originate from a human donor with melanoma.

This clonotype is classed as medium-sized (0.01 to 0.1%). The chain combines TRBV20-1 with TRBJ1-1, with 7 bases fitting TRBD1. CDR3 length: 15 residues. Germline lookup yields CDR1 DFQATT and CDR2 SNEGSKA (reference sequence). V gave up 3 bases and J gave up 5 bases; unmatched junction bases: 12. DNA of the CDR3: TGCAGTGCTAGGGAACCGGGACAGATAGGTACTGAAGCTTTCTTT. Its protein product is CSAREPGQIGTEAFF.

By sample fraction, this clonotype is medium-sized. J is TRBJ1-5 and V is TRBV27; D uncertain. Deletions cut 1 base from V and 0 bases from J, with 13 bases between. Germline values: CDR1 MNHEY, CDR2 SMNVEV (reference sequence). CDR3 length: 17 residues. The CDR3 nucleotides read TGTGCCAGCAGTTTATATGGTGTGGGAGATAGCAATCAGCCCCAGCATTTT. Translation gives CASSLYGVGDSNQPQHF.

By share, this clonotype ranks as medium-sized (0.01 to 0.1%). CDR3 loop: CSARDTPRTANEQFF. The CDR3, as DNA: TGCAGTGCTAGAGATACCCCTCGGACTGCCAATGAGCAGTTCTTC. The chain employs TRBV20-1 and TRBJ2-1, with D tentatively TRBD2 (5 bases). The CDR3 length is 15 residues. Trimming cost V 0 bases and J 6 bases, with 15 bases left between them. The germline V gene has CDR1 DFQATT and CDR2 SNEGSKA (reference sequence).

This clonotype is labeled as medium-sized. V usage is TRBV25-1 and J usage is TRBJ2-7; no clear D gene. Per the germline V gene, CDR1 is MGHDK and CDR2 is SYGVNS. The CDR3 is 13 residues long. V was shortened by 6 bases and J by 5 bases, with 14 bases between the two germline ends. In DNA, the CDR3 is TGTGCCAGCAGGGAACCTAATGGGGACGAGCAGTACTTC. This gives the protein CASREPNGDEQYF.

This clonotype is large. The chain links TRBV5-4 to TRBJ2-1; maybe TRBD1 (6 bases). V gave up 6 bases and J gave up 2 bases, with 15 bases separating them. The CDR3 extends over 15 amino acids. Looked up from germline, CDR1 is SGHNT and CDR2 is YYREEE (reference sequence). CDR3 bases: TGTGCCAGCACCGCCGCGGACAGCCCCTACAATGAGCAGTTCTTC. Translated: CASTAADSPYNEQFF.

In this sample, this clonotype is large (0.1 to 1%). The chain recombines TRBV5-5 with TRBJ2-7; D call uncertain. Germline CDR1 is SGHKS and CDR2 is YYEKEE (reference sequence). This CDR3 has 12 residues. Between the trimmed V and J ends, which lost 4 bases and 7 bases, there was a span of 12 bases. CDR3 sequence: CASSGDDDEQYF. DNA for the CDR3: TGTGCCAGCAGCGGTGATGACGATGAGCAGTACTTC.

Note on this clonotype: As the CDR3 is not closed by the conserved phenylalanine or tryptophan, this likely results from a read error. The rearrangement joins TRBV27 to TRBJ2-7; 12 positions match TRBD1. Germline V lookup: CDR1 MNHEY, CDR2 SMNVEV (reference sequence). This CDR3 is built from 20 residues. V shed 5 bases and J 2 bases; nucleotides not matched to a gene: 19. This CDR3 reads CASSLGPPGQGAYPPYEQYL. The CDR3, as DNA: TGTGCCAGCAGTCTGGGACCGCCGGGACAGGGGGCCTACCCCCCCTACGAGCAGTACCTC.

This clonotype is medium-sized in the sample. The V and J genes are TRBV25-1 and TRBJ2-2; possible D gene TRBD2, 5 bases. With 2 bases removed from V and 1 base from J, the gap between germline ends came to 8 bases. CDR1 and CDR2 from the germline V gene are MGHDK and SYGVNS. CDR3 length: 15 amino acids. For the CDR3, the DNA is TGTGCCAGCAGTGAAAACGAGGGGAACACCGGGGAGCTGTTTTTT. It codes for CASSENEGNTGELFF.

This clonotype is labeled as medium-sized (0.01 to 0.1%). The chain couples TRBV6-4 to TRBJ2-3; D not certain. Trimming pared 6 bases from V and 6 bases from J, leaving 13 bases between. The germline V gene encodes CDR1 MRHNA and CDR2 SNTAGT. The CDR3 spans 13 residues. The CDR3 sequence: CASSRADSDTQYF. CDR3 DNA sequence: TGTGCCAGCAGCCGGGCCGACTCGGATACGCAGTATTTT.

This clonotype is labeled as large. The chain has TRBV7-3 and TRBJ2-5, with D tentatively TRBD2 (6 bases). Germline lookup yields CDR1 SGHTA and CDR2 FQGTGA. The CDR3 is 15 residues long. V shed 0 bases and J shed 3 bases, with 11 bases lying between them. This CDR3 reads CASSLTAGLEETQYF. The DNA for the CDR3 is TGTGCCAGCAGCTTAACGGCGGGGTTGGAAGAGACCCAGTACTTC.

There are a few counts of this clonotype. The chain uses TRBV7-9 and TRBJ1-1; D gene unclear. This CDR3 has 15 amino acids. The germline V gene has CDR1 SEHNR and CDR2 FQNEAQ (reference sequence). V shed 1 base and J shed 0 bases, with 9 bases lying between them. The CDR3 loop is CASSLELGMNTEAFF. Written as DNA, the CDR3 is TGTGCCAGCAGCTTAGAGCTGGGGATGAACACTGAAGCTTTCTTT.

This clonotype rates as medium-sized. This chain joins TRBV19 and TRBJ2-1; D call uncertain. The CDR3 is 12 amino acids. Between the trimmed V and J ends, which lost 4 bases and 4 bases, there was a span of 5 bases. Germline CDR1 reads LNHDA; CDR2 reads SQIVND (reference sequence). The CDR3 DNA sequence: TGTGCCAGTAGTACTACTTACAATGAGCAGTTCTTC. It translates to CASSTTYNEQFF.

This clonotype is medium-sized in the sample. V and J are TRBV28 and TRBJ2-2; D is ambiguous. The V gene lost 6 bases and the J gene lost 7 bases, with 18 bases spanning the gap. The CDR3 is 15 amino acids. The V gene's germline CDR1 is MDHEN and CDR2 SYDVKM. The CDR3 nucleotides are TGTGCCAGCAGAAAGTCCCTCAGTCTTCACGGGGAGCTGTTTTTT. This sequence encodes CASRKSLSLHGELFF.

This clonotype is medium-sized by share. The chain carries TRBV12-3 or TRBV12-4 and TRBJ2-7; D not resolved. The CDR3 has 13 amino acids. V was cut by 4 bases and J by 2 bases, with 9 bases left in between. CDR3 DNA sequence: TGTGCCAGCAGTTCAGTGACGACCTACGAGCAGTACTTC. Translating gives CASSSVTTYEQYF.

This clonotype is categorized as large. CDR3 amino acids: CASSPGLAGYYNEQFF. As DNA, the CDR3 is TGTGCCAGCAGCCCTGGACTAGCGGGGTACTACAATGAGCAGTTCTTC. V and J are TRBV6-2 or TRBV6-3 and TRBJ2-1, with 12 bases fitting TRBD2. Trimming took 6 bases from V and 3 from J; bases not matched to a gene: 6. CDR3 length equals 16 residues. Germline V lookup: CDR1 MNHEY, CDR2 SVGEGT.

By sample share, this clonotype is medium-sized (0.01 to 0.1%). The chain links TRBV28 to TRBJ1-6; TRBD1 might be the D (6 bases). CDR3 length equals 14 residues. V was clipped by 6 bases and J by 4 bases, with 10 bases between them. The germline gives CDR1 MDHEN, CDR2 SYDVKM. CDR3 bases: TGTGCCAGCAGCCGGACAGCTTATAATTCACCCCTCCACTTT. This sequence encodes CASSRTAYNSPLHF.

This clonotype is judged medium-sized. The rearrangement uses TRBV20-1 and TRBJ2-7; TRBD1 aligns across 8 bases. This CDR3 has 13 residues. The germline gives CDR1 DFQATT, CDR2 SNEGSKA (reference sequence). The trim removed 6 bases at V and 0 bases at J, leaving 4 bases unmatched. The CDR3 DNA sequence: TGCAGTGCCAGGACAGGGTTCTCCTACGAGCAGTACTTC. The encoded protein is CSARTGFSYEQYF.

J is TRBJ2-3 and V is TRBV6-4; 9 bases align to TRBD1. From germline, CDR1 is MRHNA and CDR2 SNTAGT. CDR3 length equals 15 residues. V trimming: 4 bases; J trimming: 6 bases; junction bases outside the gene matches: 8. CDR3 sequence: CASSASGQGGDTQYF. The CDR3 DNA reads as TGTGCCAGCAGTGCCTCGGGACAGGGCGGCGATACGCAGTATTTT.

This clonotype is termed large. J is TRBJ2-7 and V is TRBV14; TRBD2 is a possible D gene (5 bases). CDR1 and CDR2 (germline): SGHDN, FVKESK. The CDR3 loop spans 12 amino acids. V was pared by 8 bases and J by 0 bases, with 8 bases between. CDR3 region: CASGETSYEQYF. CDR3 in DNA: TGTGCCAGCGGGGAGACCTCCTACGAGCAGTACTTC.

This clonotype is judged large. The chain joins TRBV5-4 to TRBJ2-7, with D possibly being TRBD2 (6 bases). This CDR3 is built from 14 residues. Trimming pared 2 bases from V and 4 bases from J, leaving 13 bases between. Per the germline V gene, CDR1 is SGHNT and CDR2 is YYREEE (reference sequence). Here the CDR3 reads CASSFTGTPYEQYF. In DNA form, the CDR3 reads TGTGCCAGCAGCTTCACCGGGACTCCGTACGAGCAGTACTTC.

There are a few counts of this clonotype. Just one base apart from a much larger clone, this may be a read error. The rearrangement joins TRBV24-1 to TRBJ2-1, with D possibly being TRBD2 (5 bases). This CDR3 comprises 13 residues. V gave up 4 bases and J gave up 9 bases, with 12 bases separating them. Germline CDR1 reads KGHDR; CDR2 reads SFDVKD. The chain's CDR3 is CATSDHTSFEQFF. CDR3 DNA sequence: TGTGCCACCAGTGACCACACTAGTTTTGAGCAGTTCTTC.

This clonotype is medium-sized by share. V and J are TRBV10-3 and TRBJ2-7; a weak D match, TRBD2 (5 bases). This CDR3 is 14 amino acids long. Germline V CDR1 and CDR2: ENHRY, SYGVKD. Trimming shortened V by 3 bases and J by 0 bases, and 9 bases separated the two germline ends. CDR3 in amino acids: CAISDPGISYEQYF. As DNA, the CDR3 is TGTGCCATCAGTGACCCCGGGATCTCCTACGAGCAGTACTTC.

By sample share, this clonotype is large. The gene calls are TRBV23-1 and TRBJ2-1, with 8 bases lining up with TRBD1. TRBV23-1 is sorted into the ORF group, with uncertain function. J was trimmed by 4 bases and V by 2 bases; bases with no gene match: 13. This CDR3 comprises 18 residues. CDR3 nucleotide sequence: TGCGCCAGCAGTCAAACCCCCCGGGCAGGGGGCTTGTACAATGAGCAGTTCTTC. It is translated as CASSQTPRAGGLYNEQFF.